This TCR beta chain emerged from a study of blood T cell repertoires in COVID-19. Cohort 3 donors were reported recovered after two negative PCRs, clearance, or symptom resolution. The protocol was immunoSEQ multiplex PCR, while the TCRdb copy is restricted to in-frame clones and leaves out a portion. The data contain hundreds of thousands of clones, around 90% of them singletons. This clone is a singleton in its sample. Trimming cost V 6 bases and J 5 bases, with 10 bases left between them. Germline V lookup: CDR1 MNHEY, CDR2 SVGAGI. The CDR3 is 12 amino acids. The origin of this receptor is a woman between 50 and 59 years old who had recovered from COVID-19. What was sequenced was PBMCs or T cells enriched from blood (not recorded which). This rearrangement joins TRBV6-5 to TRBJ1-2; possible D gene TRBD1, 6 bases. The CDR3 is CASRAGAYGYTF. As DNA, the CDR3 is TGTGCCAGCAGGGCAGGGGCATATGGCTACACCTTC.